The source of this T cell receptor beta chain is a study of cytomegalovirus exposure and HLA in healthy donors. Germline V gene lookup returns CDR1 SGHTA and CDR2 FQGNSA. The CDR3 loop spans 17 amino acids. About this clone: No antigen is known for it. Compared with germline, one end of the junction differs, possibly owing to a read error.

The PCR contained 60 Vbeta and 13 Jbeta primers. Libraries were prepared by immunoSEQ multiplex PCR; TCRdb keeps only in-frame clonotypes and omits some of them. The repertoire holds some 70,000 clones, with 76% as singletons. Points from the study as a whole: Certain sequence variants were highly shared and formed a cluster, and this cluster was likely a sequencing artifact. In vitro experiments confirmed that three CMV-associated chains were specific for CMV antigens. The later analysis indicated that the majority of CMV-associated TCR beta chains appeared HLA-restricted. Several of the most significant clusters appeared, in a later analysis, to be linked to common viral pathogens.

The chain employs TRBV7-2 and TRBJ2-5; 15 bases agree with TRBD2. This TCR came from a man younger than 30 in good health and CMV-seronegative. Material: PBMCs. The DNA for the CDR3 is TGTGCCAGCAGCTCGGGACTAGCGGGGGGCCGCCAAAAGACCCAGTACTTC. Protein sequence: CASSSGLAGGRQKTQYF.